The present T cell receptor beta chain was sequenced within a study of shared clonotypes between healthy human individuals. This clone was seen only a few times. Sequenced by immunoSEQ multiplex PCR; TCRdb stores in-frame clones only, minus some. Counted here are about 1.5 million clones, 98% occurring once; the ten biggest clones make up less than 0.55%. Sequencing used naive CD4+ T cells sorted from blood. Indicated subset: CD45RA+ positively selected. The TCR comes from a man in his thirties or forties in good health.

The DNA for the CDR3 is TGTGCCAGCAGCTTCAAGGCCGGCTGGAATCAGCCCCAGCATTTT. It specifies CASSFKAGWNQPQHF. The V gene is TRBV7-2, the J gene TRBJ1-5; D is unclear. The CDR3 has 15 amino acids. The germline V gene encodes CDR1 SGHTA and CDR2 FQGNSA. V dropped 3 bases and J dropped 4 bases, with 13 bases sitting between them.